This passage covers 25 T cell receptor beta chains from one sample sequenced in a study of PD-L1 blockade in urothelial cancer. Measured with immunoSEQ multiplex PCR; TCRdb has only the in-frame clones, and not every one. The sample holds about 63,000 clones; roughly 79% are singletons and the top ten take roughly 5%. Time point defined: pretreatment peripheral blood. The material sequenced was PBMCs, taken around atezolizumab (anti-PD-L1) treatment. These receptors were collected from a man in his 70s with urothelial cancer.

This clone turned up a few times. V usage is TRBV7-6 and J usage is TRBJ2-7, with D possibly being TRBD2 (5 bases). In germline, CDR1 is SGHVS, CDR2 FNYEAQ. The CDR3 covers 16 residues. Trimming shortened V by 4 bases and J by 2 bases, and 18 bases separated the two germline ends. As DNA, the CDR3 is TGTGCCAGCAGCTCCTCGATTAGGGAGAGCGCCTACGAGCAGTACTTC. As protein: CASSSSIRESAYEQYF.

The rearrangement joins TRBV7-3 to TRBJ2-7; D might be TRBD2 (5 bases). Trimming left V 5 bases short and J 7 bases short, with 15 bases between. Germline-derived CDR1 and CDR2 are SGHTA and FQGTGA. This CDR3 comprises 13 residues. As DNA, the CDR3 is TGTGCCAGCAGCCGGGAAAGAAACCGGGAGCAGTACTTC. Its translation is CASSRERNREQYF.

The V call is TRBV5-1, the J call TRBJ2-7; D is uncertain. The V end lost 0 bases, the J end lost 3 bases, and 13 bases lay between the germline ends. The germline gives CDR1 SGHRS, CDR2 YFSETQ. The CDR3 totals 15 residues. The CDR3 nucleotides are TGCGCCAGCAGCTTGGGGGCAGGTGCAGGCTACGAGCAGTACTTC. The encoded protein is CASSLGAGAGYEQYF.

The DNA for the CDR3 is TGTGCCATCAGGGGGGACACCGGCACAGATACGCAGTATTTT. This gives the protein CAIRGDTGTDTQYF. The rearrangement uses TRBV10-3 and TRBJ2-3; possibly TRBD1 for D (6 bases). V lost 6 bases to trimming and J lost 1 base, with 11 bases between them. The CDR3 loop spans 14 amino acids. From germline, CDR1 is ENHRY and CDR2 SYGVKD.

The V and J genes are TRBV19 and TRBJ1-2, with TRBD1 matching 7 bases. V was clipped by 5 bases and J by 5 bases; unmatched bases: 17. CDR3 length: 17 amino acids. The germline CDR1 and CDR2 sequences are LNHDA and SQIVND (reference sequence). CDR3 sequence reads: CASSPRRQGARNYGYTF. The CDR3 region has the DNA TGTGCCAGTAGTCCCCGCCGACAGGGTGCGAGGAATTATGGCTACACCTTC.

The chain employs TRBV7-9 and TRBJ2-1; 7 nucleotides align to TRBD1. Germline values: CDR1 SEHNR, CDR2 FQNEAQ (reference sequence). V trimming: 5 bases; J trimming: 0 bases; junction bases outside the gene matches: 16. The CDR3 length is 19 residues. The CDR3, as DNA: TGTGCCAGCAGCCAAATCACCACGGGACAGAAGTACTCCTACAATGAGCAGTTCTTC. Translated: CASSQITTGQKYSYNEQFF.

The chain joins TRBV28 to TRBJ1-1; the match to TRBD1 covers 7 bases. CDR3 length: 14 residues. Trimming at V came to 7 bases and at J to 1 base, leaving 6 bases not matched to a gene. Germline-derived CDR1 and CDR2 are MDHEN and SYDVKM. The CDR3 nucleotides are TGTGCCAGCATCCGGGACAGCGAGAACACTGAAGCTTTCTTT. Amino acid sequence: CASIRDSENTEAFF.

The chain links TRBV7-8 to TRBJ2-7; D gene unclear. The CDR3 consists of 12 residues. Germline lookup yields CDR1 SGHVS and CDR2 FQNEAQ. V gave up 8 bases and J gave up 1 base, with 9 bases separating them. CDR3 nucleotides: TGTGCCAGCGGTTCCCGGTCCTACGAGCAGTACTTC. Residues: CASGSRSYEQYF.

CDR3 coding DNA: TGCAGCGCCCTCGGGGTAGCGGGAGGCGAGCAGTACTTC. Translating it yields CSALGVAGGEQYF. The chain has TRBV29-1 and TRBJ2-7, with TRBD2 identical over 10 bases. The V gene's germline CDR1 is SQVTM and CDR2 ANQGSEA. Losses at the gene ends were 7 bases for V and 6 bases for J; bases not matched to a gene: 9. The CDR3 covers 13 residues.

This clone has only one observation. The J gene is TRBJ2-1, the V gene TRBV30; 14 positions agree with TRBD2. The germline CDR1 and CDR2 sequences are GTSNPN and SVGIG (reference sequence). The CDR3 contains 16 residues. The J segment lost 9 bases and the V segment lost 0 bases, leaving 7 bases of the junction unmatched. Written as DNA, the CDR3 is TGTGCCTGGAGTGTGGGGGGGACTAGCGGGAGCACTGAGCAGTTCTTC. This translates into CAWSVGGTSGSTEQFF. Complete variable domain (other parts from reference TRBV30 and TRBJ2-1): SQTIHQWPATLVQPVGSPLSLECTVEGTSNPNLYWYRQAAGRGLQLLFYSVGIGQISSEVPQNLSASRPQDRQFILSSKKLLLSDSGFYLCAWSVGGTSGSTEQFFGPGTRLTVL.

This clone was picked up a small number of times. The chain has TRBV6-6 and TRBJ1-4, with D hard to call. The CDR3 is made up of 11 amino acids. Trimming took off 6 bases at V and 8 bases at J, with 7 bases between the two ends. The germline V gene has CDR1 MNHNY and CDR2 SVGAGI (reference sequence). The chain's CDR3 is CASRTGEKLFF. The CDR3 bases are TGTGCCAGCAGGACCGGGGAAAAACTGTTTTTT.

The chain carries TRBV4-1 and TRBJ2-7; 7 bases agree with TRBD1. This CDR3 is 15 amino acids long. The V gene end was trimmed by 4 bases and the J gene end by 2 bases; junction bases not matched to a gene: 8. The germline V gene encodes CDR1 MGHRA and CDR2 YSYEKL. The CDR3: CASSPYQQGTYEQYF. The CDR3 DNA follows: TGCGCCAGCAGCCCGTACCAACAGGGGACCTACGAGCAGTACTTC.

The chain carries TRBV25-1 and TRBJ2-5; TRBD1 might be the D (6 bases). The CDR3 covers 17 residues. Germline assignment: CDR1 MGHDK and CDR2 SYGVNS. V lost 4 bases and J lost 1, with 19 bases in between. The CDR3 here is CASSVLRGGLPQETQYF. The DNA of the CDR3 is TGTGCCAGCAGTGTTTTACGAGGGGGTCTTCCCCAAGAGACCCAGTACTTC.

The chain joins TRBV5-5 to TRBJ1-1; 8 nucleotides match TRBD1. The CDR3 has 15 amino acids. CDR1 SGHKS and CDR2 YYEKEE come from the germline V gene (reference sequence). The ends lost 2 bases at V and 4 bases at J; junction bases unmatched: 7. The CDR3 DNA reads as TGTGCCAGCAGCTTTACGTCAGGGGGCGGCACTGAAGCTTTCTTT. This sequence encodes CASSFTSGGGTEAFF.

This chain connects TRBV9 to TRBJ1-2; 7 bases agree with TRBD1. Germline V gene data show CDR1 as SGDLS and CDR2 as YYNGEE. V lost 0 bases to trimming and J lost 8 bases; unmatched junction nucleotides: 10. CDR3 length equals 15 residues. The DNA for the CDR3 is TGTGCCAGCAGCGTAGGAGGGGGCCTAGGATGGGGCTACACCTTC. As protein: CASSVGGGLGWGYTF.

In nucleotides, the CDR3 is TGTGCCAGCAGGCCTCCCGCGACAGGCATAAATTCTGGAAACACCATATATTTT. Translating gives CASRPPATGINSGNTIYF. The chain carries TRBV7-9 and TRBJ1-3; D is possibly TRBD1 (6 bases). Trimming left V 6 bases short and J 1 base short, with 22 bases between. CDR3 length: 18 residues. The germline CDR1 and CDR2 sequences are SEHNR and FQNEAQ (reference sequence).

The CDR3: CASSSRDSMDEKLFF. Here the CDR3 DNA reads TGTGCCAGCAGCTCCCGGGACAGCATGGATGAAAAACTGTTTTTT. The rearrangement links TRBV11-3 to TRBJ1-4; 7 nucleotides line up with TRBD1. From germline, CDR1 is SGHNT and CDR2 YENEEA. This CDR3 is built from 15 residues. The V and J ends lost 4 bases and 6 bases, in that order; junction bases with no gene match: 8.

This clone appeared a few times. The CDR3 is CASSLSASGTSINEQFF. In DNA form, the CDR3 reads TGTGCCAGCAGTTTATCCGCTAGCGGGACCTCGATTAATGAGCAGTTCTTC. V gene TRBV27 combines with J gene TRBJ2-1; 9 bases line up with TRBD2. The CDR3 is 17 amino acids. Germline V gives CDR1 MNHEY, CDR2 SMNVEV (reference sequence). V was pared by 0 bases and J by 7 bases, with 10 bases of the junction left unmatched.

This clone was seen at least ten times. This rearrangement joins TRBV15 to TRBJ2-3, with 8 bases matching TRBD1. V dropped 1 base and J dropped 1; count of bases not matched to a gene: 4. This CDR3 is 16 amino acids long. The V gene's germline CDR1 is LNHNV and CDR2 YYDKDF (reference sequence). CDR3 nucleotides: TGTGCCACCAGCAGAGTCCAGGGGGCGGGCACAGATACGCAGTATTTT. Protein sequence: CATSRVQGAGTDTQYF.

CDR3 sequence: CASSGGTSGRPDTQYF. The CDR3 bases are TGTGCCAGTAGTGGAGGGACTAGCGGAAGACCAGATACGCAGTATTTT. The genes are TRBV19 and TRBJ2-3; TRBD2 matches 11 bases. The junction had 8 bases not matched to a gene; V was cut back by 5 bases and J by 4 bases. The germline V gene has CDR1 LNHDA and CDR2 SQIVND (reference sequence). The CDR3 consists of 16 residues. The full variable domain, rest sourced from reference TRBV19 and TRBJ2-3, is DGGITQSPKYLFRKEGQNVTLSCEQNLNHDAMYWYRQDPGQGLRLIYYSQIVNDFQKGDIAEGYSVSREKKESFPLTVTSAQKNPTAFYLCASSGGTSGRPDTQYFGPGTRLTVL.

V is TRBV5-1 and J is TRBJ2-1, with 7 bases aligning to TRBD1. Losses at the gene ends were 2 bases for V and 3 bases for J; bases not matched to a gene: 2. The CDR3 is 14 residues long. CDR1 is SGHRS and CDR2 is YFSETQ in the germline V gene. CDR3 sequence reads: CASSFDRDYNEQFF. In DNA, the CDR3 is TGCGCCAGCAGCTTCGACAGGGACTACAATGAGCAGTTCTTC. Looking up the rest from reference TRBV5-1 and TRBJ2-1 gives the full variable domain: KAGVTQTPRYLIKTRGQQVTLSCSPISGHRSVSWYQQTPGQGLQFLFEYFSETQRNKGNFPGRFSGRQFSNSRSEMNVSTLELGDSALYLCASSFDRDYNEQFFGPGTRLTVL.

The V call is TRBV2, the J call TRBJ1-4, with TRBD1 matching 7 bases. The CDR3 has 15 residues. Germline values: CDR1 SNHLY, CDR2 FYNNEI. V shed 5 bases, J shed 7 bases, and the junction held 10 bases outside the gene matches. The CDR3 protein is CASSPQTGFGEKLFF. The CDR3 DNA reads as TGTGCCAGCAGTCCCCAGACAGGGTTCGGTGAAAAACTGTTTTTT.

The rearrangement joins TRBV18 to TRBJ2-5, with D perhaps matching TRBD1 (6 bases). CDR3 size: 14 residues. Germline V gene data show CDR1 as KGHSH and CDR2 as LQKENI. The V gene lost 3 bases and the J gene lost 5 bases, with 13 bases spanning the gap. The CDR3 coding sequence is TGTGCCAGCTCACCGGACAGTTGGCGGGAGACCCAGTACTTC. This encodes CASSPDSWRETQYF.

This clone has a handful of counts. CDR3 sequence reads: CASSLAAEAFF. The CDR3 DNA reads TGTGCCAGCAGCTTAGCAGCGGAAGCTTTCTTT. This chain joins TRBV11-2 and TRBJ1-1; D ambiguous. Trimming removed 1 base at V and 8 bases at J, with 5 bases between. Germline CDR1 is SGHAT and CDR2 is FQNNGV. The CDR3 runs to 11 residues. The complete variable domain, with remaining parts taken from reference TRBV11-2 and TRBJ1-1, reads EAGVAQSPRYKIIEKRQSVAFWCNPISGHATLYWYQQILGQGPKLLIQFQNNGVVDDSQLPKDRFSAERLKGVDSTLKIQPAKLEDSAVYLCASSLAAEAFFGQGTRLTVV.

The table lists this clone with a count of one. The V call is TRBV5-4, the J call TRBJ2-2; 9 bases agree with TRBD1. The germline V gene has CDR1 SGHNT and CDR2 YYREEE (reference sequence). V was clipped by 0 bases and J by 4 bases; unmatched bases: 7. This CDR3 has 17 amino acids. The CDR3 protein is CASSLEGRTGVTGELFF. The DNA of the CDR3 is TGTGCCAGCAGCTTGGAAGGAAGGACAGGGGTCACCGGGGAGCTGTTTTTT.